These T cell receptor beta chains were read from a single sample in a study of shared clonotypes between healthy human individuals. Clones were read by immunoSEQ multiplex PCR, and TCRdb kept only the in-frame ones, dropping some. The profile shows more than 200,000 clones, under 80% of them singletons. Input material: memory CD4+ T cells sorted from blood. These receptors were obtained from a man younger than 45 in good health. Both conserved end residues are part of each CDR3. The D gene is left open where the match is weak. Not all rows give a size; the values are once, few, many and, for expanded clones, a class.

clone_size j_call d_call v_call cdr3_aa cdr3_nt
- TRBJ2-1 - TRBV2 CASSEQQATNEQFF TGTGCCAGCAGTGAACAACAGGCCACCAATGAGCAGTTCTTC
- TRBJ1-5 TRBD1 TRBV5-1 CASSLGTGEYSNQPQHF TGCGCCAGCAGCTTAGGGACAGGGGAATATAGCAATCAGCCCCAGCATTTT
- TRBJ2-1 - TRBV25-1 CASSEEGVYNEQFF TGTGCCAGCAGTGAGGAGGGCGTTTACAATGAGCAGTTCTTC
- TRBJ1-1 - TRBV9 CASSARRSTRNTEAFF TGTGCCAGCAGCGCCAGAAGATCGACAAGGAACACTGAAGCTTTCTTT
- TRBJ2-3 - TRBV5-1 CASSLAPSSGTDTQYF TGCGCCAGCAGCTTGGCCCCGAGTAGCGGCACAGATACGCAGTATTTT
- TRBJ2-5 - TRBV2 CASSAIEVGETQYF TGTGCCAGCAGTGCCATAGAAGTGGGAGAGACCCAGTACTTC
- TRBJ2-7 TRBD2 TRBV19 CASSTGLVAYEQYF TGTGCCAGTAGTACGGGACTAGTTGCCTACGAGCAGTACTTC
- TRBJ2-1 - TRBV6-5 CASSLRNEQFF TGTGCCAGCAGCCTCCGCAATGAGCAGTTCTTC
- TRBJ2-3 - TRBV7-9 CASSHPAGDTQYF TGTGCCAGCAGCCATCCAGCGGGAGATACGCAGTATTTT
- TRBJ2-3 - TRBV18 CASSPGRNQGARSGLVSTQYF TGTGCCAGCTCACCCGGGCGGAACCAGGGGGCGCGATCGGGACTAGTCTCTACGCAGTATTTT
- TRBJ2-7 - TRBV5-5 CASSFLYGRQRGYEQYF TGTGCCAGCAGCTTTTTATACGGGCGACAAAGAGGCTACGAGCAGTACTTC
once TRBJ2-5 - TRBV2 CASSEDQGETQYF TGTGCCAGCAGTGAAGACCAAGGAGAGACCCAGTACTTC
- TRBJ2-3 TRBD2 TRBV7-6 CASSLLLAGNTDTQYF TGTGCCAGCAGCTTACTGCTAGCGGGGAACACAGATACGCAGTATTTT
few TRBJ2-3 - TRBV19 CASRLSGDTQYF TGTGCCAGTAGACTTTCGGGGGATACGCAGTATTTT
- TRBJ2-1 TRBD2 TRBV18 CASSPFGGSIDNEQFF TGTGCCAGCTCACCATTTGGCGGGAGCATCGACAATGAGCAGTTCTTC
- TRBJ2-3 TRBD2 TRBV7-8 CASSLGLASDTQYF TGTGCCAGCAGCCTAGGACTAGCCTCAGATACGCAGTATTTT
- TRBJ1-5 TRBD1 TRBV19 CASSEQQGRQPQHF TGTGCCAGTAGTGAGCAACAGGGGCGTCAGCCCCAGCATTTT
- TRBJ2-7 - TRBV5-4 CASSLGYRDEQYF TGTGCCAGCAGCTTGGGGTACCGGGACGAGCAGTACTTC
many TRBJ2-3 TRBD2 TRBV27 CASRTYSGRASTDTQYF TGTGCCAGCCGCACTTATAGCGGGAGGGCCAGTACAGATACGCAGTATTTT
- TRBJ2-3 - TRBV7-8 CASSQIASTDTQYF TGTGCCAGCAGCCAAATCGCTAGCACAGATACGCAGTATTTT
- TRBJ2-2 - TRBV9 CATSGTLDTGELFF TGTGCCACTTCAGGCACCCTGGACACCGGGGAGCTGTTTTTT
- TRBJ2-7 - TRBV7-8 CASSLLVRASYEQYF TGTGCCAGCAGCTTATTGGTGCGGGCTTCCTACGAGCAGTACTTC
- TRBJ2-7 TRBD1 TRBV6-5 CASSYRDRATYEQYF TGTGCCAGCAGTTACAGGGACAGGGCTACCTACGAGCAGTACTTC
- TRBJ2-3 - TRBV5-4 CASSLRGTHTDTQYF TGTGCCAGCAGCTTGCGTGGCACCCACACAGATACGCAGTATTTT
- TRBJ2-1 - TRBV7-2 CASERINEQFF TGTGCCAGCGAGAGGATAAATGAGCAGTTCTTC
- TRBJ2-1 TRBD2 TRBV27 CASSGRALGGEQFF TGTGCCAGCAGCGGGAGGGCCCTAGGTGGAGAGCAGTTCTTC
few TRBJ1-2 - TRBV10-3 CAIRSTETNYGYTF TGTGCCATCAGATCGACAGAGACTAACTATGGCTACACCTTC
- TRBJ1-1 TRBD1 TRBV7-9 CASSPLQGLNTEAFF TGTGCCAGCAGCCCACTACAGGGGTTGAACACTGAAGCTTTCTTT
- TRBJ2-3 TRBD2 TRBV2 CASKREAEVTDTQYF TGTGCCAGTAAGCGGGAGGCAGAAGTCACAGATACGCAGTATTTT
- TRBJ2-3 - TRBV5-1 CASSLGSFTDTQYF TGCGCCAGCAGCTTGGGATCGTTTACAGATACGCAGTATTTT
- TRBJ2-7 - TRBV2 CASSGATVVVSYEQYF TGTGCCAGCAGTGGGGCTACGGTGGTGGTGAGCTACGAGCAGTACTTC
- TRBJ2-1 TRBD2 TRBV10-3 CAIRPSGGYNEQFF TGTGCCATCAGGCCTAGCGGGGGATACAATGAGCAGTTCTTC
- TRBJ1-1 - TRBV15 CATRERPGSPLPAFF TGTGCCACCCGCGAGAGACCAGGAAGCCCCTTGCCGGCTTTCTTT